Detailed here is one T cell receptor (beta chain). The sample comes from a study of radiotherapy plus CTLA-4 blockade in lung cancer. The wider study: In about 20% of patients, objective responses were seen; 31% had disease control.

Assay used: immunoSEQ multiplex PCR; TCRdb lists only in-frame clones, some missing. The repertoire holds about 46,000 clones, with roughly 80% as singletons. Lung cancer patients with chemo-refractory metastatic non-small-cell disease were given focal radiation plus CTLA-4 blockade with ipilimumab. This sequence was found in a human donor with non-small cell lung cancer who had a complete response to radiotherapy plus ipilimumab. Here the sequenced sample was peripheral blood, taken from a patient treated with radiotherapy plus ipilimumab.

CDR3 sequence: CASSLRTADLYGYTF. As DNA, the CDR3 is TGTGCCAGCTCACTACGGACAGCGGATCTCTATGGCTACACCTTC. The rearrangement joins TRBV18 to TRBJ1-2, with D perhaps matching TRBD1 (6 bases). CDR3 length: 15 amino acids. Trimming removed 4 bases at V and 4 bases at J, with 16 bases between. Germline V gene lookup returns CDR1 KGHSH and CDR2 LQKENI.